The clone carrying this T cell receptor beta chain was recorded once. In the study's own analysis: Reference gene primer amplification yielded estimated nucleated cell counts. Method: immunoSEQ multiplex PCR; TCRdb's copy keeps in-frame clones and lacks some. The V and J calls and clone size come from that table; D and trimming were worked out from the DNA. The repertoire has a few hundred thousand clones, more than 85% of them found once; the top ten carry 0.8% to 0.9%. All exposed participants met a person with COVID-19 within 2 weeks before entering the study. The entry originates in a study of blood T cell repertoires in COVID-19. The overall study: Researchers got acute and convalescent COVID-19 samples from the United States, Italy and Spain.

The CDR3 runs to 19 residues. Trimming cost V 0 bases and J 5 bases; bases outside gene matches: 13. Germline V gives CDR1 MNHEY, CDR2 SVGEGT. The chain is built from TRBV6-2 or TRBV6-3 and TRBJ2-2; 9 bases align to TRBD2. The source material was PBMCs or T cells enriched from blood (not recorded which). This sequence was found in a woman aged 35 to 49 who had been exposed to COVID-19. DNA of the CDR3: TGTGCCAGCAGTTACTCGAAATTCGGCGGGAGGGCGTTTACCGGGGAGCTGTTTTTT. Its translation: CASSYSKFGGRAFTGELFF.